The 15 T cell receptor beta chains below were found in one sample sequenced in a study of identifying expanded T cells in peripheral blood. Clones were read by immunoSEQ multiplex PCR, and TCRdb kept only the in-frame ones, dropping some. The sample holds 75,000 to 100,000 clones; 89% are singletons and the top ten take roughly 3.1%. Sequenced: blood. These receptors all stem from a person aged 18 to 69 in good health.

The CDR3 sequence is CASSSSDRDGHNEQFF. The CDR3 region has the DNA TGTGCCAGCAGTTCATCTGACAGGGACGGCCACAATGAGCAGTTCTTC. This sequence joins TRBV27 and TRBJ2-1; 7 bases are shared with TRBD1. Trimming at V came to 4 bases and at J to 5 bases, leaving 11 bases not matched to a gene. Germline V gives CDR1 MNHEY, CDR2 SMNVEV (reference sequence). The CDR3 runs 16 residues.

Regarding this clone: Its ends do not fully match the called genes, so a read error is possible. Other DNA sequences in this sample translate to the same CDR3. The chain recombines TRBV29-1 with TRBJ1-2; 9 nucleotides line up with TRBD1. This CDR3 is built from 13 residues. The germline gives CDR1 SQVTM, CDR2 ANQGSEA. The CDR3 reads CSVRDRASNGYTF. The CDR3 coding sequence is TGCAGCGTACGGGACAGGGCCTCCAATGGCTACACCTTT.

V gene TRBV7-2 combines with J gene TRBJ2-5; D perhaps matches TRBD1 (5 bases). Per the germline V gene, CDR1 is SGHTA and CDR2 is FQGNSA. This CDR3 spans 14 amino acids. Deletions cut 1 base from V and 2 bases from J, with 8 bases between. The CDR3 protein is CASSLEGLQETQYF. In DNA, the CDR3 is TGTGCCAGCAGCTTAGAGGGGCTTCAAGAGACCCAGTACTTC.

The genes are TRBV19 and TRBJ2-7, with 9 bases aligning to TRBD1. Germline values: CDR1 LNHDA, CDR2 SQIVND (reference sequence). Unmatched junction bases numbered 9, after V lost 0 bases and J lost 3 bases. There are 17 residues in the CDR3. The CDR3 DNA reads as TGTGCCAGTAGTATAGAGGTCTGGGGACAGGGCGACTACGAGCAGTACTTC. Its translation: CASSIEVWGQGDYEQYF.

This clone was counted once. The chain uses TRBV7-3 and TRBJ2-1, with 13 bases identical to TRBD2. The V gene's germline CDR1 is SGHTA and CDR2 FQGTGA. Losses at the gene ends were 4 bases for V and 7 bases for J; bases not matched to a gene: 7. There are 16 residues in the CDR3. CDR3 nucleotide sequence: TGTGCCAGCAGCTCCTTAGGACTAGCGGGAGTGAATGAGCAGTTCTTC. Translating it yields CASSSLGLAGVNEQFF.

The chain is built from TRBV7-2 and TRBJ1-2; TRBD1 matches 7 bases. V was clipped by 4 bases and J by 8 bases; unmatched bases: 10. The CDR3 contains 14 residues. Germline V lookup: CDR1 SGHTA, CDR2 FQGNSA. For the CDR3, the DNA is TGTGCCAGCAGCTCCCAGACAGGGACCGGCGGCTACACCTTC. Translated, it gives CASSSQTGTGGYTF.

V and J are TRBV9 and TRBJ2-1; D is unresolved. V was clipped by 1 base and J by 5 bases, with 7 bases between them. Germline loops: CDR1 SGDLS, CDR2 YYNGEE. The CDR3 is 13 amino acids. CDR3 DNA: TGTGCCAGCAGCGTACACCAAGACAATGAGCAGTTCTTC. As protein: CASSVHQDNEQFF.

In regard to this clone: Sequence at one end of the junction differs from germline and may be a read error. This chain links TRBV20-1 with TRBJ1-2; the D is unclear. This CDR3 is 11 amino acids long. In germline, CDR1 is DFQATT, CDR2 SNEGSKA (reference sequence). CDR3 nucleotides: TGCAGTGCTAGAGTAAGAGACCCCGCTTACTTC. Translated, it gives CSARVRDPAYF.

The chain joins TRBV14 to TRBJ2-7, with 9 bases fitting TRBD1. CDR1 SGHDN and CDR2 FVKESK come from the germline V gene. The CDR3 runs to 14 residues. The ends lost 4 bases at V and 2 bases at J; junction bases unmatched: 3. This CDR3 reads CASSPGTGTYEQYF. CDR3 DNA sequence: TGTGCCAGCAGCCCCGGGACAGGGACCTACGAGCAGTACTTC.

CDR3 amino acids: CASSLSDRGYGYTF. The CDR3 coding sequence is TGTGCCAGCAGTTTAAGCGACAGGGGCTATGGCTACACCTTC. V and J are TRBV27 and TRBJ1-2, with TRBD1 matching over 8 bases. CDR1 and CDR2 from the germline V gene are MNHEY and SMNVEV (reference sequence). With 2 bases clipped from V and 4 bases from J, the junction kept 3 bases outside the gene matches. The CDR3 runs to 14 residues.

This clone was counted once. The V and J genes are TRBV4-3 and TRBJ2-1; 15 bases are shared with TRBD2. Germline V gene lookup returns CDR1 LGHNA and CDR2 YSLEER. This CDR3 is 20 amino acids long. The J segment lost 0 bases and the V segment lost 0 bases, leaving 6 bases of the junction unmatched. The CDR3 DNA follows: TGCGCCAGCAGCCAAGAGGGACTAGCGGGGGGCCCAAGCTCCTACAATGAGCAGTTCTTC. This codes for CASSQEGLAGGPSSYNEQFF.

This clone was observed a single time. The rearrangement joins TRBV7-6 to TRBJ2-5; TRBD2 might be the D (6 bases). The CDR3 totals 12 residues. Deletions cut 4 bases from V and 5 bases from J, with 8 bases between. Germline V gene lookup returns CDR1 SGHVS and CDR2 FNYEAQ. CDR3 sequence reads: CASSSGGETQYF. CDR3 in DNA: TGTGCCAGCAGCTCAGGAGGGGAGACCCAGTACTTC.

CDR3 DNA sequence: TGTGCCAGCAGCTTAGGGACAGGTCGAGGCTACACCTTC. It encodes CASSLGTGRGYTF. V is TRBV5-8 and J is TRBJ1-2, with 8 bases fitting TRBD1. The CDR3 runs to 13 residues. Germline loops: CDR1 SGHTS, CDR2 YDEGEE. J lost 8 bases, V lost 2 bases, and 5 bases had no gene match.

The gene calls are TRBV7-6 and TRBJ2-1; D gene uncertain. Deletions cut 1 base from V and 5 bases from J, with 6 bases between. Germline values: CDR1 SGHVS, CDR2 FNYEAQ. The CDR3 is made up of 13 amino acids. The chain's CDR3 is CASSLGVHNEQFF. The CDR3 DNA reads as TGTGCCAGCAGCTTAGGGGTCCACAATGAGCAGTTCTTC. Together with reference TRBV7-6 and TRBJ2-1, the CDR3 gives the full variable domain: GAGVSQSPRYKVTKRGQDVALRCDPISGHVSLYWYRQALGQGPEFLTYFNYEAQQDKSGLPNDRFSAERPEGSISTLTIQRTEQRDSAMYRCASSLGVHNEQFFGPGTRLTVL.

V and J are TRBV9 and TRBJ2-5; 7 bases agree with TRBD1. The junction had 10 bases not matched to a gene; V was cut back by 4 bases and J by 4 bases. CDR1 is SGDLS and CDR2 is YYNGEE in the germline V gene. The CDR3 extends over 15 amino acids. In DNA, the CDR3 is TGTGCCAGCAGCCCACAATCCAGGACAGGAGAGACCCAGTACTTC. Residues: CASSPQSRTGETQYF. The full variable domain, its missing parts supplied by reference TRBV9 and TRBJ2-5, is DSGVTQTPKHLITATGQRVTLRCSPRSGDLSVYWYQQSLDQGLQFLIQYYNGEERAKGNILERFSAQQFPDLHSELNLSSLELGDSALYFCASSPQSRTGETQYFGPGTRLLVL.